This T cell receptor beta chain was observed in a study of post-analysis software for immune sequencing data. Regarding the study as a whole: Samples sharing a preparation batch grouped tightly together when assessed by F measure. Controls' normalized Chao1 diversity significantly exceeded that of multiple sclerosis patients. Five or six TRBV segments, TRBV5-6, TRBV5-1 and TRBV20-1 among them, were found more frequent in patients than controls.

cDNA libraries for TCR beta contained unique molecular identifiers. The authors obtained roughly 0.5 million cDNA molecules from roughly 1 to 10 million T cells. One entry per CDR3 protein results from TCRdb running MiXCR on the PCR reads. The sample lists around 190,000 distinct CDR3 sequences, 29% occurring once. Trimming stripped 2 bases from V and 5 bases from J, with 10 bases between. CDR3 length equals 14 residues. Germline V gene data show CDR1 as MNHNS and CDR2 as SASEGT. This clonotype appeared a few times. The antigen remains unidentified. Sequencing was performed on blood. The chain couples TRBV6-1 to TRBJ2-1, with D perhaps TRBD2 (5 bases). This TCR came from a girl aged 2-17 years with multiple sclerosis. The CDR3 DNA is TGTGCCAGCAGTGAAAGGGCCGGGAACAATGAGCAGTTCTTC. This sequence encodes CASSERAGNNEQFF.